The sequence of this TCR beta chain was determined in a study of blood T cell repertoires in COVID-19. Whole-study context: The United States, Italy and Spain were the sources of the acute and convalescent COVID-19 samples. T cells, B-cell-depleted T cells, or PBMCs provided the cDNA or gDNA that served as material.

In the original analysis: Reference gene primer amplification yielded estimated nucleated cell counts. Clones were sequenced by immunoSEQ multiplex PCR, and TCRdb holds only the in-frame ones, with some missing. That table furnishes V, J and clone size, whereas the DNA furnished D and trimming. The sample lists about 83,000 clones, roughly 86% seen once, with around 7.8% in the top ten. CDR3 length equals 15 residues. The germline CDR1 and CDR2 sequences are SGHRS and YFSETQ. V was shortened by 3 bases and J by 3 bases, with 12 bases between the two germline ends. Sample: peripheral blood. The chain uses TRBV5-1 and TRBJ1-4; weak D call: TRBD1 (5 bases). This clonotype was obtained from an elderly man with active or convalescent COVID-19. The CDR3 here is CASSSTAGPNEKLFF. The DNA of the CDR3 is TGCGCCAGCAGCTCGACAGCAGGGCCTAATGAAAAACTGTTTTTT.